This T cell receptor beta chain was captured in a study of technical replicates of blood from a few donors. Method: immunoSEQ multiplex PCR; TCRdb's copy keeps in-frame clones and lacks some. Seen here are about 75,000 clones, around 97% observed once, and the top ten hold under 0.3%. V shed 0 bases and J 5 bases; nucleotides not matched to a gene: 10. Germline-derived CDR1 and CDR2 are GTSNPN and SVGIG (reference sequence). The CDR3 is made up of 16 amino acids. The sequence derives from a human donor in good health. The sample comprised T cells isolated from PBMCs. This chain connects TRBV30 to TRBJ2-7; 10 nucleotides agree with TRBD2. For the CDR3, the DNA is TGTGCCTGGAGTGTACTTCTAGCGGGAGTCGTCCACGAGCAGTACTTC. It specifies CAWSVLLAGVVHEQYF.